The 18 T cell receptor beta chains reported below all come from one sample, sequenced in a study of shared clonotypes between healthy human individuals (dated by TCRdb to the early 2020s). Libraries came from the immunoSEQ multiplex PCR assay. TCRdb took over this immuneACCESS table, retaining in-frame rearrangements with V and J assigned. Such tables are incomplete; in checked studies, under half of the missing clones stem from an unresolved V gene, and the remainder is unexplained. The sample yields about 1.5 million clones; around 98% were counted once. The biggest ten clones account for about 0.45% of the sample. Sequenced material: naive CD4+ T cells sorted from blood. The cell subset or site label for this specimen denotes: CD45RA+ positively selected. These receptors all stem from a man aged 25 to 40 in good health.

The chain links TRBV7-9 to TRBJ2-1, with D perhaps assigned TRBD1 or TRBD2 (5 bases each). Germline V gene sequence: CDR1 SEHNR, CDR2 FQNEAQ (reference sequence). The CDR3 runs 17 residues. Trimming left V 5 bases short and J 4 bases short, with 21 bases between. The CDR3 is CASSIGRVGAGYNEQFF. CDR3 bases: TGTGCCAGCAGCATAGGGCGGGTTGGGGCTGGATACAATGAGCAGTTCTTC.

The V gene is TRBV30, the J gene TRBJ2-5; TRBD2 matches 10 bases. Germline loops: CDR1 GTSNPN, CDR2 SVGIG (reference sequence). V was clipped by 4 bases and J by 7 bases; unmatched bases: 12. CDR3 size: 15 residues. CDR3 protein: CAWTALAGASGTQYF. The CDR3 bases are TGTGCCTGGACCGCCCTAGCGGGAGCCTCCGGGACCCAGTACTTC.

The CDR3 nucleotides read TGCGCCAGCAGCCAGGTATTCCCTTCGTCCGAGCAGTACTTC. Translating it yields CASSQVFPSSEQYF. The chain uses TRBV4-3 and TRBJ2-7; no clear D gene. Germline V gene sequence: CDR1 LGHNA, CDR2 YSLEER. The CDR3 has 14 amino acids. Between the trimmed V and J ends, which lost 3 bases and 6 bases, there was a span of 15 bases.

The V call is TRBV5-4, the J call TRBJ1-2; tentative D call: TRBD1 (5 bases). The CDR3 is made up of 13 amino acids. The V end lost 6 bases, the J end lost 2 bases, and 11 bases lay between the germline ends. CDR1 is SGHNT, CDR2 YYREEE, per germline (reference sequence). This CDR3 is CASTSQGNYGYTF. The CDR3 DNA follows: TGTGCCAGCACCTCTCAGGGAAACTATGGCTACACCTTC.

This sequence joins TRBV5-1 and TRBJ2-3; 8 nucleotides line up with TRBD1. The V and J ends lost 1 base and 0 bases, in that order; junction bases with no gene match: 4. Per germline, CDR1 SGHRS and CDR2 YFSETQ. The CDR3 spans 16 residues. The CDR3 bases are TGCGCCAGCAGCTTGCGGACAGGGCCCAGCACAGATACGCAGTATTTT. The encoded protein is CASSLRTGPSTDTQYF.

CDR3: CASNSAGGPGNEQFF. In DNA form, the CDR3 reads TGTGCCAGCAACTCAGCGGGAGGGCCCGGCAATGAGCAGTTCTTC. The chain is built from TRBV19 and TRBJ2-1, with TRBD2 matching over 10 bases. Losses at the gene ends were 9 bases for V and 6 bases for J; bases not matched to a gene: 11. Germline CDR1 and CDR2: LNHDA and SQIVND (reference sequence). The CDR3 covers 15 residues.

DNA for the CDR3: TGTGCCAGCCGGGCCCTCTGGGCCAAAAACATTCAGTACTTC. Its protein is CASRALWAKNIQYF. The chain recombines TRBV19 with TRBJ2-4; D gene ambiguous. The CDR3 contains 14 residues. The V and J ends lost 9 bases and 1 base respectively, with 13 bases between them. Per germline, CDR1 LNHDA and CDR2 SQIVND (reference sequence). Based on the CDR3 plus reference TRBV19 and TRBJ2-4, the full variable domain is DGGITQSPKYLFRKEGQNVTLSCEQNLNHDAMYWYRQDPGQGLRLIYYSQIVNDFQKGDIAEGYSVSREKKESFPLTVTSAQKNPTAFYLCASRALWAKNIQYFGAGTRLSVL.

Regarding this clone: This sample also contains other DNA sequences that code for the same CDR3. This chain links TRBV7-9 with TRBJ2-3; 8 nucleotides match TRBD1. Germline CDR1 is SEHNR and CDR2 is FQNEAQ (reference sequence). The CDR3 is made up of 14 amino acids. The trim removed 2 bases at V and 3 bases at J, leaving 1 base unmatched. The CDR3 region has the DNA TGTGCCAGCAGCTTAACAGGGGGTACAGATACGCAGTATTTT. Residues: CASSLTGGTDTQYF.

The chain recombines TRBV7-8 with TRBJ2-5; D possibly matches TRBD1 or TRBD2 (5 bases each). Germline V gene sequence: CDR1 SGHVS, CDR2 FQNEAQ. V lost 7 bases to trimming and J lost 1 base, with 16 bases between them. CDR3 length: 15 amino acids. This CDR3 reads CASILRETVQETQYF. In nucleotides, the CDR3 is TGTGCCAGCATCCTAAGGGAGACAGTCCAAGAGACCCAGTACTTC.

The chain joins TRBV7-2 to TRBJ2-4; no clear D. CDR1 is SGHTA, CDR2 FQGNSA, per germline. Trimming stripped 1 base from V and 14 bases from J, with 18 bases between. This CDR3 region has 14 residues. For the CDR3, the DNA is TGTGCCAGCAGCTTAGAAGGCCTCTCCAGCGAGAAGTACTTC. It specifies CASSLEGLSSEKYF.

The rearrangement links TRBV28 to TRBJ1-2, with unresolved D. This CDR3 contains 12 residues. The germline CDR1 and CDR2 sequences are MDHEN and SYDVKM. Trimming left V 5 bases short and J 4 bases short, with 8 bases between. CDR3 sequence reads: CASSGPFYGYTF. The CDR3 nucleotides are TGTGCCAGCAGTGGGCCTTTCTATGGCTACACCTTC.

The gene calls are TRBV6-1 and TRBJ1-4; 9 bases fit TRBD1. Germline V lookup: CDR1 MNHNS, CDR2 SASEGT. V dropped 6 bases and J dropped 6; count of bases not matched to a gene: 11. The CDR3 runs to 16 residues. CDR3 DNA: TGTGCCAGCAGCGAAACCGGGACAGGGTTGTATGAAAAACTGTTTTTT. Amino acid sequence: CASSETGTGLYEKLFF.

CDR3 bases: TGTGCCAGCATCCCTTCCGCGACAGGGGCCTACGAGCAGTACTTC. It is translated as CASIPSATGAYEQYF. This sequence joins TRBV6-1 and TRBJ2-7, with 8 bases aligning to TRBD1. Unmatched junction bases numbered 10, after V lost 7 bases and J lost 2 bases. The CDR3 has 15 amino acids. Per germline, CDR1 MNHNS and CDR2 SASEGT.

This chain joins TRBV4-1 and TRBJ2-1; D not certain. Germline loops: CDR1 MGHRA, CDR2 YSYEKL. The CDR3 contains 17 residues. V was trimmed by 0 bases and J by 1 base, leaving 13 bases between them. The CDR3 is CASSQEARRHSYNEQFF. The DNA of the CDR3 is TGCGCCAGCAGCCAAGAAGCCAGGAGACATTCCTACAATGAGCAGTTCTTC.

The J gene is TRBJ2-3, the V gene TRBV7-8; TRBD2 matches 12 bases. Germline CDR1 and CDR2: SGHVS and FQNEAQ. The CDR3 sequence is 16 residues long. J was trimmed by 3 bases and V by 5 bases; bases with no gene match: 6. CDR3 loop: CASSLRTSGTTDTQYF. The CDR3 DNA reads as TGTGCCAGCAGCCTAAGGACTAGCGGGACGACAGATACGCAGTATTTT.

This chain uses TRBV7-2 with TRBJ2-7; 9 bases are shared with TRBD2. The CDR3 runs 18 residues. With V trimmed by 1 base and J by 0 bases, 10 bases remained unmatched. CDR1 is SGHTA and CDR2 is FQGNSA in the germline V gene. The CDR3 region is CASSLVTSSGISSYEQYF. The CDR3 region has the DNA TGTGCCAGCAGCTTAGTAACGTCTAGCGGGATTAGCTCCTACGAGCAGTACTTC. Variable domain in full (rest from reference TRBV7-2 and TRBJ2-7): GAGVSQSPSNKVTEKGKDVELRCDPISGHTALYWYRQSLGQGLEFLIYFQGNSAPDKSGLPSDRFSAERTGGSVSTLTIQRTQQEDSAVYLCASSLVTSSGISSYEQYFGPGTRLTVT.

V is TRBV28 and J is TRBJ1-2, with TRBD1 matching 7 bases. Germline CDR1 and CDR2: MDHEN and SYDVKM. Losses at the gene ends were 5 bases for V and 4 bases for J; bases not matched to a gene: 1. CDR3 size: 12 residues. The CDR3 spells CASSDRAYGYTF. Written as DNA, the CDR3 is TGTGCCAGCAGTGACAGGGCCTATGGCTACACCTTC.

The rearrangement links TRBV28 to TRBJ2-6; TRBD2 might be the D (6 bases). The CDR3 covers 17 residues. Germline CDR1 is MDHEN and CDR2 is SYDVKM. Trimming pared 3 bases from V and 0 bases from J, leaving 12 bases between. The CDR3 DNA reads TGTGCCAGCAGTTTCTTCTCTAGCGCCTCTGGGGCCAACGTCCTGACTTTC. Its translation: CASSFFSSASGANVLTF.